This is a list of T cell receptor beta chains from one sample in a study of siplizumab effects on memory and regulatory T cells. Here immunoSEQ multiplex PCR was the method, and the copy in TCRdb shows in-frame clones only, minus some. The data contain about 3,400 clones, about three fifths of them singletons. For these TCRs, the target antigens are not known. Sequencing was carried out using CFSE-low (dividing) CD8+ T cells sorted from an allogeneic mixed lymphocyte reaction. These receptors originate from a human donor in good health; the cells came from an allogeneic mixed lymphocyte reaction. Some clones in this sample may be carry-over from other donors' samples. The CDR3 runs from the conserved cysteine through the conserved F or W. Fields, in order: V gene, CDR3 length, J gene, CDR3 protein.

TRBV9	14	TRBJ1-2	CASSVGGGNYGYTF
TRBV19	14	-	CASSIMDGSYEQYF
TRBV30	15	TRBJ2-7	CAWQGPPGGMDEQYF
TRBV19	15	TRBJ1-1	CASSPGRGGTTEAFF
TRBV9	15	TRBJ1-5	CASSVGPYSNQPQHF
TRBV11-2	15	TRBJ2-5	CASSSPDRGFATQYF
TRBV7-9	15	TRBJ2-7	CASSRIPGWSDEQYF
TRBV7-9	19	TRBJ2-2	CASSSPKIFMGTPAGELFF
TRBV10-2	15	TRBJ2-7	CASSPLRADDGEQYF
TRBV9	15	TRBJ2-7	CASSFSGSSSYEQYF
TRBV10-3	15	TRBJ1-5	CAISEDRVPNQPQHF
TRBV11-2	15	TRBJ2-1	CASSFGSGPYNEQFF
TRBV27	14	TRBJ1-5	CASRRGLENQPQHF
TRBV27	12	TRBJ1-1	CASSPGARPAFF
TRBV19	14	TRBJ2-7	CASSIGSGSYEQYF
TRBV6-1	15	TRBJ2-5	CASSENWTARETQYF
TRBV10-3	18	TRBJ2-7	CAISELGLAGGSSYEQYF
TRBV13	13	TRBJ1-4	CASSSQGNEKLFF
TRBV27	16	TRBJ2-3	CASSPLGAMIPDTQYF